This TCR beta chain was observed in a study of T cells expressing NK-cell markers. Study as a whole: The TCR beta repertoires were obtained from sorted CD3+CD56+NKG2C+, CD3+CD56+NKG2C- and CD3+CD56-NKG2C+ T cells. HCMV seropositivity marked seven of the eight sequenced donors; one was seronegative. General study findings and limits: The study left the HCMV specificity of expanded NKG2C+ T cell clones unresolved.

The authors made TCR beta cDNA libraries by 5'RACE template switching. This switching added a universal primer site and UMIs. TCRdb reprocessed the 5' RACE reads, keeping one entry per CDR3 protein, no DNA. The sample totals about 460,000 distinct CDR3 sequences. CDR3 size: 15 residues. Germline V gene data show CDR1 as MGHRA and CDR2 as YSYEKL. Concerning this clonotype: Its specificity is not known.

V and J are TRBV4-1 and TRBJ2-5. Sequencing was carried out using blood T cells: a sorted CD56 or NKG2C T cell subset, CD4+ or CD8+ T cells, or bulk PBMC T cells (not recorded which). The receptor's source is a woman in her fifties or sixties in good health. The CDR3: CASSAQRLSPETQYF.